The 20 T cell receptor beta chains reported below all come from one sample, sequenced in a study of early stage breast cancer tumors. The table came from immunoSEQ multiplex PCR; TCRdb's copy has only in-frame clones and leaves some out. The repertoire holds 27,000 or so clones, with roughly four fifths as singletons. The sequencing sample was made of blood. The receptors stem from a person in their fifties with breast cancer.

The chain couples TRBV9 to TRBJ1-1; D gene unclear. The germline gives CDR1 SGDLS, CDR2 YYNGEE. The CDR3 sequence is 13 residues long. V was shortened by 0 bases and J by 1 base, with 4 bases between the two germline ends. DNA for the CDR3: TGTGCCAGCAGCGTAGGCAGGAACACTGAAGCTTTCTTT. Translation gives CASSVGRNTEAFF. Based on the CDR3 plus reference TRBV9 and TRBJ1-1, the full variable domain is DSGVTQTPKHLITATGQRVTLRCSPRSGDLSVYWYQQSLDQGLQFLIQYYNGEERAKGNILERFSAQQFPDLHSELNLSSLELGDSALYFCASSVGRNTEAFFGQGTRLTVV.

The rearrangement uses TRBV7-9 and TRBJ2-7; 11 nucleotides agree with TRBD1. The CDR3 covers 14 residues. In germline, CDR1 is SEHNR, CDR2 FQNEAQ (reference sequence). J was trimmed by 5 bases and V by 5 bases; bases with no gene match: 5. The CDR3 DNA follows: TGTGCCAGCAGCGGGGGACAGGGGGTGGACGAGCAGTACTTC. It encodes CASSGGQGVDEQYF.

This clone was seen a single time. This chain uses TRBV7-2 with TRBJ2-5; maybe TRBD2 (6 bases). The ends were cut back, 2 bases at V and 0 bases at J, with 13 bases in the middle. Germline values: CDR1 SGHTA, CDR2 FQGNSA. The CDR3 sequence is 16 residues long. CDR3 in DNA: TGTGCCAGCAGCTTACCGCGGGGACGCCACCAAGAGACCCAGTACTTC. As protein: CASSLPRGRHQETQYF.

The rearrangement joins TRBV4-3 to TRBJ1-5; tentatively, D is TRBD1 (5 bases). V lost 4 bases to trimming and J lost 0 bases, with 13 bases between them. CDR1 is LGHNA, CDR2 YSLEER, per germline. The CDR3 extends over 16 amino acids. The CDR3 loop is CASSPVGRNSNQPQHF. The CDR3 DNA reads as TGCGCCAGCAGCCCAGTGGGACGTAATAGCAATCAGCCCCAGCATTTT.

This chain uses TRBV23-1 with TRBJ2-7, with a tentative D call TRBD1 (6 bases). TRBV23-1 is an ORF for which the function is uncertain. Deletions cut 5 bases from V and 3 bases from J, with 11 bases between. The CDR3 totals 13 residues. Here the CDR3 DNA reads TGCGCCAGCAGTTACAGGGAGCGCTACGAGCAGTACTTC. Translating gives CASSYRERYEQYF.

This clone was observed a handful of times. The chain uses TRBV5-4 and TRBJ1-2, with D possibly matching TRBD1 (6 bases). V was pared by 0 bases and J by 6 bases, with 12 bases between. The CDR3 totals 14 residues. Germline V gene lookup returns CDR1 SGHNT and CDR2 YYREEE (reference sequence). In DNA form, the CDR3 reads TGTGCCAGCAGCTTGGCCCAGGGGACTCATGGCTACACCTTC. This sequence encodes CASSLAQGTHGYTF.

V and J are TRBV14 and TRBJ2-3; D is undetermined. V dropped 0 bases and J dropped 1 base, with 11 bases sitting between them. Germline assignment: CDR1 SGHDN and CDR2 FVKESK. CDR3 length: 16 amino acids. The CDR3 is CASSQERYSRTDTQYF. DNA for the CDR3: TGTGCCAGCAGCCAAGAACGGTACTCCCGCACAGATACGCAGTATTTT. Combining the CDR3 with reference TRBV14 and TRBJ2-3 gives the whole variable domain EAGVTQFPSHSVIEKGQTVTLRCDPISGHDNLYWYRRVMGKEIKFLLHFVKESKQDESGMPNNRFLAERTGGTYSTLKVQPAELEDSGVYFCASSQERYSRTDTQYFGPGTRLTVL.

In this sample, this clone turned up a few times. The chain has TRBV7-9 and TRBJ1-1, with a weak D call TRBD1 (5 bases). Germline V gene sequence: CDR1 SEHNR, CDR2 FQNEAQ (reference sequence). V lost 5 bases and J lost 2, with 15 bases in between. The CDR3 totals 15 residues. The CDR3 DNA follows: TGTGCCAGCAGCGAAGAGGGACGGAGAAACACTGAAGCTTTCTTT. Translating gives CASSEEGRRNTEAFF. The whole variable domain, remainder taken from reference TRBV7-9 and TRBJ1-1, is DTGVSQNPRHKITKRGQNVTFRCDPISEHNRLYWYRQTLGQGPEFLTYFQNEAQLEKSRLLSDRFSAERPKGSFSTLEIQRTEQGDSAMYLCASSEEGRRNTEAFFGQGTRLTVV.

This clone was detected a few times. The V gene is TRBV4-2, the J gene TRBJ2-2; D gene ambiguous. Germline lookup yields CDR1 LGHNA and CDR2 YNFKEQ. The V and J ends lost 0 bases and 9 bases respectively, with 8 bases between them. CDR3 length: 13 amino acids. The CDR3 DNA sequence: TGTGCCAGCAGCCAAGATAGTCGGAGGGAGCTGTTTTTT. Its translation is CASSQDSRRELFF.

The chain joins TRBV9 to TRBJ1-5; 7 bases are a match to TRBD1. This CDR3 spans 15 amino acids. CDR1 is SGDLS and CDR2 is YYNGEE in the germline V gene. With V trimmed by 3 bases and J by 4 bases, 7 bases remained unmatched. The CDR3 nucleotides read TGTGCCAGCAGCGCCTACAGGGGAGAGAATCAGCCCCAGCATTTT. Its translation is CASSAYRGENQPQHF.

In DNA, the CDR3 is TGTGCCAGCACTTCCGCGGACATTCGCTTCGGGGAGCTGTTTTTT. It yields the protein CASTSADIRFGELFF. The rearrangement uses TRBV27 and TRBJ2-2; weak D call: TRBD1 (5 bases). From germline, CDR1 is MNHEY and CDR2 SMNVEV (reference sequence). V lost 7 bases and J lost 7, with 19 bases in between. This CDR3 region has 15 residues.

This clone was observed a single time. The chain joins TRBV7-9 to TRBJ1-1; no definite D call. Trimming took off 5 bases at V and 2 bases at J, with 12 bases between the two ends. In germline, CDR1 is SEHNR, CDR2 FQNEAQ (reference sequence). This CDR3 has 14 amino acids. CDR3: CASSPGRLNTEAFF. The CDR3 region has the DNA TGTGCCAGCAGCCCCGGACGACTTAACACTGAAGCTTTCTTT.

This chain connects TRBV5-4 to TRBJ1-1, with D perhaps matching TRBD1 (6 bases). V was clipped by 1 base and J by 11 bases, with 12 bases between them. Germline V lookup: CDR1 SGHNT, CDR2 YYREEE (reference sequence). The CDR3 loop spans 12 amino acids. CDR3 sequence reads: CASSLRGSVAFF. The CDR3, as DNA: TGTGCCAGCAGCTTGAGGGGGAGTGTGGCTTTCTTT. Supplemented by reference TRBV5-4 and TRBJ1-1, the full variable domain reads ETGVTQSPTHLIKTRGQQVTLRCSSQSGHNTVSWYQQALGQGPQFIFQYYREEENGRGNFPPRFSGLQFPNYSSELNVNALELDDSALYLCASSLRGSVAFFGQGTRLTVV.

This clone has just a few counts. The chain couples TRBV18 to TRBJ1-1, with 9 bases fitting TRBD1. Germline trimming cut 2 bases from V and 8 bases from J; bases unmatched to any gene: 9. The CDR3 is 15 residues long. Germline V gene data show CDR1 as KGHSH and CDR2 as LQKENI. The CDR3 reads CASSPSSGTGNEAFF. The CDR3, as DNA: TGTGCCAGCTCACCATCTTCCGGGACAGGGAACGAAGCTTTCTTT.

The genes are TRBV28 and TRBJ2-7; D remains ambiguous. Germline CDR1 reads MDHEN; CDR2 reads SYDVKM. V lost 1 base and J 3 bases, leaving 10 bases between the germline ends. The CDR3 consists of 14 residues. This chain's CDR3 is CASSLFGSNYEQYF. The CDR3 coding sequence is TGTGCCAGCAGTTTATTCGGCTCGAACTACGAGCAGTACTTC.

This chain joins TRBV6-5 and TRBJ1-2; 11 nucleotides line up with TRBD1. V was pared by 6 bases and J by 4 bases, with 7 bases of the junction left unmatched. Germline V gene sequence: CDR1 MNHEY, CDR2 SVGAGI. CDR3 size: 15 residues. The CDR3 DNA reads TGTGCCAGCAGGGCGGACAGGGGGCGAGGCTATGGCTACACCTTC. The encoded protein is CASRADRGRGYGYTF.

The genes are TRBV19 and TRBJ2-5; 8 bases match TRBD1. This CDR3 is 18 amino acids long. V dropped 6 bases and J dropped 4; count of bases not matched to a gene: 19. Germline V CDR1 and CDR2: LNHDA, SQIVND (reference sequence). The CDR3 sequence: CASSLGRARGRPGETQYF. CDR3 DNA sequence: TGTGCCAGTAGCTTGGGTAGGGCCAGGGGGCGTCCGGGAGAGACCCAGTACTTC.

The rearrangement joins TRBV19 to TRBJ1-6; 8 bases agree with TRBD1. V dropped 7 bases and J dropped 10; count of bases not matched to a gene: 6. CDR1 is LNHDA and CDR2 is SQIVND in the germline V gene (reference sequence). This CDR3 region has 13 residues. The CDR3 DNA is TGTGCCAGTAAGGGACAGGTCCGGTCACCCCTCCACTTT. Translation gives CASKGQVRSPLHF.

The gene calls are TRBV18 and TRBJ1-6, with 7 bases that match TRBD1. Germline V gene lookup returns CDR1 KGHSH and CDR2 LQKENI. The CDR3 covers 16 residues. V trimming: 6 bases; J trimming: 7 bases; junction bases outside the gene matches: 12. The CDR3 here is CASSRSTGTENSPLHF. CDR3 sequence (DNA): TGTGCCAGCTCCCGATCTACCGGGACAGAAAATTCACCCCTCCACTTT.

The chain uses TRBV5-1 and TRBJ2-1, with 8 positions matching TRBD1. The ends lost 2 bases at V and 3 bases at J; junction bases unmatched: 7. Germline lookup yields CDR1 SGHRS and CDR2 YFSETQ. The CDR3 runs 16 residues. CDR3 nucleotide sequence: TGCGCCAGCAGCTTTCGACAGGGGTTAATCTACAATGAGCAGTTCTTC. Its translation: CASSFRQGLIYNEQFF.